This T cell receptor (beta chain) is drawn from a study of cytomegalovirus exposure and HLA in healthy donors. Notes on this clone: The antigen is not known.

This CDR3 is 16 amino acids long. Germline loops: CDR1 SGHTA, CDR2 FQGNSA. J was trimmed by 1 base and V by 6 bases; bases with no gene match: 11. Study findings and constraints: Presence/absence analyses treated sequencing depth as roughly uniform across donors. A later analysis found common viral pathogens apparently linked to several of the most significant clusters.

The PCR used 60 Vbeta and 13 Jbeta primers. The table came from immunoSEQ multiplex PCR; TCRdb's copy has only in-frame clones and leaves some out. Altogether roughly 120,000 clones are present, about three quarters being singletons, with the ten largest covering about 13%. The V and J genes are TRBV7-2 and TRBJ2-7, with 8 bases matching TRBD1. This sequence was found in a woman aged 55-75 years in good health and CMV-seropositive. Material for sequencing was PBMCs. This CDR3 is CASSPFPDRASYEQYF. CDR3 DNA sequence: TGTGCCAGCAGTCCTTTTCCGGACAGGGCGTCCTACGAGCAGTACTTC. The entire variable domain, with the rest obtained from reference TRBV7-2 and TRBJ2-7, is as follows: GAGVSQSPSNKVTEKGKDVELRCDPISGHTALYWYRQSLGQGLEFLIYFQGNSAPDKSGLPSDRFSAERTGGSVSTLTIQRTQQEDSAVYLCASSPFPDRASYEQYFGPGTRLTVT.